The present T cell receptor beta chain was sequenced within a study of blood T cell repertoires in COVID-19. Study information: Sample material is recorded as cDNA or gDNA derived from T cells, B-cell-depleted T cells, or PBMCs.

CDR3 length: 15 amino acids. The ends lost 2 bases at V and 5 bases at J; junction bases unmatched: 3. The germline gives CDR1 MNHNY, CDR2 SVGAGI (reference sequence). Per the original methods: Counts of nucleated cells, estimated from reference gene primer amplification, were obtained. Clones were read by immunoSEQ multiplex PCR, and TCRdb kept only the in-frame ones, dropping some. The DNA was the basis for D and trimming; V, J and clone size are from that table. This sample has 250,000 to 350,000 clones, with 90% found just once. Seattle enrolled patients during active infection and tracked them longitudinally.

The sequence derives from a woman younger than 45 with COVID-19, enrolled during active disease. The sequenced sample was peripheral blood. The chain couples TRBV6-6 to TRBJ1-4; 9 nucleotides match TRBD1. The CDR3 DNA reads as TGTGCCAGCAGTTACCGAGGACAGGGGAATGAAAAACTGTTTTTT. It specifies CASSYRGQGNEKLFF.